This entry lists 18 T cell receptor beta chains sequenced from one sample in a study of PD-1 blockade in classical Hodgkin lymphoma (dated by TCRdb to about 2020). Libraries were constructed by the immunoSEQ multiplex PCR assay. TCRdb provides this immuneACCESS table in a form limited to in-frame rearrangements. Some clones are lacking; in checked studies, under half of them reflect an unresolved V gene, and why the rest are absent is not known. For this sample there are approximately 60,000 clones; more than 70% appear just once. Approximately 12% of the sample is held by the ten biggest clonotypes. The sample's time point label is to be understood as: cycle 1 day 1 (C1D1), immediately before nivolumab initiation. All trial patients had relapsed after autologous stem cell transplantation, with cohorts A, B and C differing in prior brentuximab vedotin exposure. Sequences were derived from peripheral blood mononuclear cells (PBMCs), sampled at baseline. The source of these receptors is a human donor with classical Hodgkin lymphoma.

V is TRBV27 and J is TRBJ1-5; 7 bases align to TRBD1. Germline values: CDR1 MNHEY, CDR2 SMNVEV (reference sequence). The CDR3 loop spans 14 amino acids. J lost 5 bases, V lost 5 bases, and 6 bases had no gene match. Written as DNA, the CDR3 is TGTGCCAGCAGTATAGACAGGGAGGATCAGCCCCAGCATTTT. Protein: CASSIDREDQPQHF.

The chain uses TRBV28 and TRBJ2-7; tentatively, D is TRBD2 (6 bases). From germline, CDR1 is MDHEN and CDR2 SYDVKM. V dropped 1 base and J dropped 1 base, with 8 bases sitting between them. The CDR3 contains 14 residues. This CDR3 reads CASSLSGTSYEQYF. The CDR3 DNA sequence: TGTGCCAGCAGTTTATCCGGGACTTCCTACGAGCAGTACTTC.

The chain recombines TRBV19 with TRBJ2-1, with D tentatively TRBD2 (6 bases). This CDR3 is built from 16 residues. Germline CDR1 is LNHDA and CDR2 is SQIVND (reference sequence). V was trimmed by 1 base and J by 6 bases, leaving 16 bases between them. CDR3 amino acids: CASSIAGLPSPNEQFF. The DNA for the CDR3 is TGTGCCAGTAGTATAGCGGGACTCCCATCCCCCAATGAGCAGTTCTTC.

The rearrangement joins TRBV7-9 to TRBJ1-6; a weak D match, TRBD1 (6 bases). V lost 4 bases, J lost 9 bases, and 13 bases lay in between. Germline-derived CDR1 and CDR2 are SEHNR and FQNEAQ (reference sequence). This CDR3 comprises 14 residues. CDR3 protein: CASSSTGEGSPLHF. The CDR3 DNA follows: TGTGCCAGCAGCTCGACAGGAGAGGGTTCACCCCTCCACTTT.

This sequence joins TRBV9 and TRBJ2-7; D is ambiguous. Germline loops: CDR1 SGDLS, CDR2 YYNGEE. The V end was cut by 0 bases, the J end by 1 base, with 11 bases between. The length of the CDR3 is 15 residues. The CDR3 DNA reads as TGTGCCAGCAGCGTAGAGAGCTCCCCGTCCTACGAGCAGTACTTC. Translated, it gives CASSVESSPSYEQYF.

The chain combines TRBV9 with TRBJ1-1, with 11 nucleotides matching TRBD1. Germline-derived CDR1 and CDR2 are SGDLS and YYNGEE. This CDR3 has 15 amino acids. The V and J ends lost 2 bases and 5 bases, in that order; junction bases with no gene match: 5. The CDR3 loop reads CASSVVGQGGTEAFF. The CDR3 DNA follows: TGTGCCAGCAGCGTCGTGGGACAGGGGGGAACTGAAGCTTTCTTT.

CDR3 amino acids: CASSSAGATEAFF. The DNA of the CDR3 is TGTGCCAGCAGCTCGGCGGGGGCCACTGAAGCTTTCTTT. The chain recombines TRBV5-5 with TRBJ1-1; D is perhaps TRBD1 (6 bases). The CDR3 loop spans 13 amino acids. Germline V gene sequence: CDR1 SGHKS, CDR2 YYEKEE (reference sequence). The V end lost 3 bases, the J end lost 4 bases, and 10 bases lay between the germline ends.

The chain carries TRBV11-2 and TRBJ1-1, with D possibly TRBD1 on 6 matching bases. V was clipped by 5 bases and J by 6 bases, with 10 bases between them. CDR1 and CDR2 (germline): SGHAT, FQNNGV. This CDR3 comprises 12 residues. The DNA for the CDR3 is TGTGCCAGCAGCCTCGGGGGCCCTGAAGCTTTCTTT. The encoded protein is CASSLGGPEAFF.

This rearrangement joins TRBV7-2 to TRBJ2-5, with TRBD2 matching 16 bases. The V gene end was trimmed by 3 bases and the J gene end by 9 bases; junction bases not matched to a gene: 13. Germline-derived CDR1 and CDR2 are SGHTA and FQGNSA. The CDR3 loop spans 18 amino acids. The CDR3 DNA is TGTGCCAGCAGCTTTTCTCCGGGACTAGCGGGGGGGGCCGGGGCCCAGTACTTC. Protein product: CASSFSPGLAGGAGAQYF.

This sequence joins TRBV30 and TRBJ2-5, with TRBD2 as a possible D gene (5 bases). This CDR3 has 17 residues. V dropped 1 base and J dropped 1 base, with 19 bases sitting between them. Germline lookup yields CDR1 GTSNPN and CDR2 SVGIG (reference sequence). In DNA, the CDR3 is TGTGCCTGGAGTGATCCCCCGCCGGGAACATTCCAAGAGACCCAGTACTTC. This encodes CAWSDPPPGTFQETQYF. Together with reference TRBV30 and TRBJ2-5, the CDR3 gives the full variable domain: SQTIHQWPATLVQPVGSPLSLECTVEGTSNPNLYWYRQAAGRGLQLLFYSVGIGQISSEVPQNLSASRPQDRQFILSSKKLLLSDSGFYLCAWSDPPPGTFQETQYFGPGTRLLVL.

The chain links TRBV5-6 to TRBJ2-1; 8 bases agree with TRBD2. CDR1 SGHDT and CDR2 YYEEEE come from the germline V gene. Losses at the gene ends were 0 bases for V and 11 bases for J; bases not matched to a gene: 7. The CDR3 is 14 residues long. This chain's CDR3 is CASSLGLAPRKQFF. The CDR3 DNA reads TGTGCCAGCAGCTTGGGACTAGCGCCCAGGAAGCAGTTCTTC.

This clone was seen a single time. The CDR3 DNA reads TGTGCCAGCAGCTTAGCGGGGGGGCTGGGGGAGACCCAGTACTTC. It translates to CASSLAGGLGETQYF. J is TRBJ2-5 and V is TRBV7-7; maybe TRBD2 (7 bases). Germline CDR1 and CDR2: SSHAT and FNYEAQ (reference sequence). The CDR3 contains 15 residues. V lost 0 bases to trimming and J lost 5 bases, with 13 bases between them.

The rearrangement links TRBV28 to TRBJ2-7; 7 bases match TRBD1. Germline V gives CDR1 MDHEN, CDR2 SYDVKM. The CDR3 has 16 amino acids. V trimming: 1 base; J trimming: 2 bases; junction bases outside the gene matches: 8. Written as DNA, the CDR3 is TGTGCCAGCAGTTTATTGCTGACGACAGGGACCTACGAGCAGTACTTC. Residues: CASSLLLTTGTYEQYF.

This clone was counted only a few times. The chain combines TRBV19 with TRBJ1-2, with unresolved D. CDR1 is LNHDA and CDR2 is SQIVND in the germline V gene (reference sequence). The V and J ends lost 3 bases and 6 bases respectively, with 14 bases between them. The CDR3 has 14 amino acids. CDR3 nucleotide sequence: TGTGCCAGTAGTATGCTAGTCAGGAGAGATGGCTACACCTTC. As protein: CASSMLVRRDGYTF.

This chain links TRBV19 with TRBJ1-1; D is possibly TRBD1 (6 bases). The CDR3 is 13 amino acids. The V end was cut by 3 bases, the J end by 5 bases, with 10 bases between. Germline V gives CDR1 LNHDA, CDR2 SQIVND (reference sequence). The CDR3 DNA reads TGTGCCAGTAGTATCACAGGGCGTACTGAAGCTTTCTTT. Translated, it gives CASSITGRTEAFF. Based on the CDR3 plus reference TRBV19 and TRBJ1-1, the full variable domain is DGGITQSPKYLFRKEGQNVTLSCEQNLNHDAMYWYRQDPGQGLRLIYYSQIVNDFQKGDIAEGYSVSREKKESFPLTVTSAQKNPTAFYLCASSITGRTEAFFGQGTRLTVV.

The chain has TRBV5-1 and TRBJ2-1; 11 nucleotides line up with TRBD2. This CDR3 has 15 residues. J was trimmed by 10 bases and V by 4 bases; bases with no gene match: 10. The germline V gene has CDR1 SGHRS and CDR2 YFSETQ. The DNA of the CDR3 is TGCGCCAGCAGCCCGACTAGCGGGACCGCACAGGAGCAGTTCTTC. It translates to CASSPTSGTAQEQFF. Looking up the rest from reference TRBV5-1 and TRBJ2-1 gives the full variable domain: KAGVTQTPRYLIKTRGQQVTLSCSPISGHRSVSWYQQTPGQGLQFLFEYFSETQRNKGNFPGRFSGRQFSNSRSEMNVSTLELGDSALYLCASSPTSGTAQEQFFGPGTRLTVL.

The J gene is TRBJ1-5, the V gene TRBV19; D is possibly TRBD1 (6 bases). Trimming took 3 bases from V and 4 from J, leaving 13 bases between them. Germline V lookup: CDR1 LNHDA, CDR2 SQIVND (reference sequence). The CDR3 runs to 15 residues. This CDR3 is CASSIVGALNQPQHF. The CDR3 DNA reads as TGTGCCAGTAGTATCGTGGGGGCTCTGAATCAGCCCCAGCATTTT.

The chain couples TRBV19 to TRBJ2-5; 10 nucleotides match TRBD2. The CDR3 sequence is 18 residues long. Germline V gene sequence: CDR1 LNHDA, CDR2 SQIVND (reference sequence). With 4 bases clipped from V and 2 bases from J, the junction kept 13 bases outside the gene matches. The CDR3 reads CASSRASGGPITQETQYF. The CDR3 nucleotides are TGTGCCAGTAGTAGGGCTAGCGGGGGCCCAATAACACAAGAGACCCAGTACTTC.